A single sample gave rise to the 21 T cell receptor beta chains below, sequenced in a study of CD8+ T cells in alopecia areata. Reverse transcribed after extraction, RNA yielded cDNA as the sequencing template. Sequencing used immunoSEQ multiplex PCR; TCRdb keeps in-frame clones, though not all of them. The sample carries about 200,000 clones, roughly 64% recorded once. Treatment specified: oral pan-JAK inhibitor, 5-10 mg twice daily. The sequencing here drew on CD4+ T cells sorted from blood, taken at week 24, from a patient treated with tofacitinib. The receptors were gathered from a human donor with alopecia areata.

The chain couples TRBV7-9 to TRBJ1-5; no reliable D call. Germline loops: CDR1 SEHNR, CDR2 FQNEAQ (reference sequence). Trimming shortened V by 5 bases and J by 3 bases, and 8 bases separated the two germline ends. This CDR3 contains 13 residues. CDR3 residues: CASSVSANQPQHF. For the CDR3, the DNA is TGTGCCAGCAGCGTATCAGCCAATCAGCCCCAGCATTTT.

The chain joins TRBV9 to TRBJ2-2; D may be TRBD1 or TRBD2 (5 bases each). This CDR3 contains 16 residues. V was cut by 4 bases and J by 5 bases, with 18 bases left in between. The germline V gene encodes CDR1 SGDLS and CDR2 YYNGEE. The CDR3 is CASSQLLGVGTGELFF. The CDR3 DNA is TGTGCCAGCAGCCAATTGCTGGGGGTTGGGACCGGGGAGCTGTTTTTT.

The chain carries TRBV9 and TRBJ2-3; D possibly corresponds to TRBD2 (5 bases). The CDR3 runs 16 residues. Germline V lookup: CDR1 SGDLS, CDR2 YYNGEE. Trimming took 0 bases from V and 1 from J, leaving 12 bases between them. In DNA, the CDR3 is TGTGCCAGCAGCGTAGTGTCCGGGAACCGCACAGATACGCAGTATTTT. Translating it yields CASSVVSGNRTDTQYF.

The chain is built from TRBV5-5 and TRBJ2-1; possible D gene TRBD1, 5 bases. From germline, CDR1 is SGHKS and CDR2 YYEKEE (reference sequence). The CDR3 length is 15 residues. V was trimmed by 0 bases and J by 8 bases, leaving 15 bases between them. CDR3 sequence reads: CASSLDSGILYEQFF. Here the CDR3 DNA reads TGTGCCAGCAGCTTGGATTCAGGGATATTGTATGAGCAGTTCTTC.

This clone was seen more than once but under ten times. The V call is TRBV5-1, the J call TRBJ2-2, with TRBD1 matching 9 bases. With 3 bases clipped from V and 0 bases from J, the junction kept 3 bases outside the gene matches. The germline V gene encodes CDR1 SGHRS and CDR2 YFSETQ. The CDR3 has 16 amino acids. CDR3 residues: CASSWDRAPNTGELFF. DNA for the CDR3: TGCGCCAGCAGCTGGGACAGGGCCCCGAACACCGGGGAGCTGTTTTTT.

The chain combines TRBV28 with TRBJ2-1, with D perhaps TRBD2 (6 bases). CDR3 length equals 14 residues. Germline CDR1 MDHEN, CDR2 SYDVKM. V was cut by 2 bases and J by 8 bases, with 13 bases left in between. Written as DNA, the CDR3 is TGTGCCAGCAGTTTAAGTGGGAGGTATCATGAGCAGTTCTTC. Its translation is CASSLSGRYHEQFF.

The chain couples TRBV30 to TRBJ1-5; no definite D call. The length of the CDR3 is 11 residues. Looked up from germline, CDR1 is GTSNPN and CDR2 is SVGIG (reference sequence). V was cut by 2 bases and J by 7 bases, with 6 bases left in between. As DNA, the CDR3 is TGTGCCTGGAGTAAGGGACAGCCCCAGCATTTT. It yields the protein CAWSKGQPQHF.

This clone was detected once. The CDR3 loop is CSVGPLETNTEAFF. CDR3 in DNA: TGCAGCGTTGGCCCACTGGAGACCAACACTGAAGCTTTCTTT. This rearrangement joins TRBV29-1 to TRBJ1-1; no clear D gene. Trimming pared 4 bases from V and 2 bases from J, leaving 14 bases between. The CDR3 has 14 amino acids. Germline values: CDR1 SQVTM, CDR2 ANQGSEA.

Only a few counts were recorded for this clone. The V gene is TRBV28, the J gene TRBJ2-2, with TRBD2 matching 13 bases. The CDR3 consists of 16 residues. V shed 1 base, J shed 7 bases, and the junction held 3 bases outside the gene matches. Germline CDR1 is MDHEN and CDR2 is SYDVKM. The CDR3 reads CASSLSGTSGIGELFF. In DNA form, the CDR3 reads TGTGCCAGCAGTTTATCCGGGACTAGCGGGATCGGGGAGCTGTTTTTT.

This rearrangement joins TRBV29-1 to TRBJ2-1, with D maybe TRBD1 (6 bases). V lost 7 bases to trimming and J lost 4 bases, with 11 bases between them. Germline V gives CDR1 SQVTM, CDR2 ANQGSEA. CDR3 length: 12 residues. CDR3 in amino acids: CSGTVKYNEQFF. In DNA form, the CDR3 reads TGCAGCGGGACAGTTAAATACAATGAGCAGTTCTTC.

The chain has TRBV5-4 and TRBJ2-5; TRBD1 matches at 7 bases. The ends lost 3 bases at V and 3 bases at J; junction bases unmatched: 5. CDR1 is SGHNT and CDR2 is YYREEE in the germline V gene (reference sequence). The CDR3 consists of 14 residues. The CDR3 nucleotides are TGTGCCAGCAGCTCCCGACAGGGAAAAGAGACCCAGTACTTC. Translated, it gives CASSSRQGKETQYF.

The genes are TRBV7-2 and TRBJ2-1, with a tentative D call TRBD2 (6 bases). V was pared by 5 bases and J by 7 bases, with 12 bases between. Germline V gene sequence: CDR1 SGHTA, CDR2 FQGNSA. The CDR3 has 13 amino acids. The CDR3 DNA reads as TGTGCCAGCAGCCTAACTAGCTTGAATGAGCAGTTCTTC. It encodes CASSLTSLNEQFF.

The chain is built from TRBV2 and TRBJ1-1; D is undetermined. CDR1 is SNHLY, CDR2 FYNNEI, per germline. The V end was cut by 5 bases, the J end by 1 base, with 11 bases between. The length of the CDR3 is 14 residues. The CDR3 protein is CASSSQLENTEAFF. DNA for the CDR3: TGTGCCAGCAGTTCACAGTTAGAGAACACTGAAGCTTTCTTT.

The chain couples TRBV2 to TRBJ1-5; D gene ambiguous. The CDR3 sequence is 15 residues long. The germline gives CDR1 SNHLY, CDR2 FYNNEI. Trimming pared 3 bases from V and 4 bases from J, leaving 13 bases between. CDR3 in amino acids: CASSDPGRINQPQHF. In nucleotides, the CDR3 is TGTGCCAGCAGTGACCCAGGACGGATTAATCAGCCCCAGCATTTT.

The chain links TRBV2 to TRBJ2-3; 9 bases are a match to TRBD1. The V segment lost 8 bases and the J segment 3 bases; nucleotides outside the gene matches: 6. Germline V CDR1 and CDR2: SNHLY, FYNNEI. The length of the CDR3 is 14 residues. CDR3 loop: CASGLGQGTDTQYF. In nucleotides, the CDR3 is TGTGCCAGCGGCCTGGGACAGGGTACAGATACGCAGTATTTT.

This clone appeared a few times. The CDR3: CASSLGDRGSGELFF. The CDR3 DNA is TGTGCCAGCAGCTTAGGAGACAGGGGCTCCGGGGAGCTGTTTTTT. The chain couples TRBV5-6 to TRBJ2-2, with 8 bases aligning to TRBD1. The CDR3 has 15 residues. Trimming took 2 bases from V and 6 from J; bases not matched to a gene: 6. Per germline, CDR1 SGHDT and CDR2 YYEEEE.

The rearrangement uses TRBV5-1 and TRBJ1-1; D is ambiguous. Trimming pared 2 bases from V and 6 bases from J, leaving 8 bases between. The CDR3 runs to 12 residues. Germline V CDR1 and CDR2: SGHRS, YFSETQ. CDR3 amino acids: CASSFGEAEAFF. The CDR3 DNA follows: TGCGCCAGCAGCTTCGGGGAGGCTGAAGCTTTCTTT.

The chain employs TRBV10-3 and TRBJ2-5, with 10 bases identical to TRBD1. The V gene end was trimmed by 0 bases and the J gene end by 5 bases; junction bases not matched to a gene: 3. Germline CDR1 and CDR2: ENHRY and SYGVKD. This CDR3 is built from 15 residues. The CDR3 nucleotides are TGTGCCATCAGTGAGTCGGGACAGGGGTTGGAGACCCAGTACTTC. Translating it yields CAISESGQGLETQYF.

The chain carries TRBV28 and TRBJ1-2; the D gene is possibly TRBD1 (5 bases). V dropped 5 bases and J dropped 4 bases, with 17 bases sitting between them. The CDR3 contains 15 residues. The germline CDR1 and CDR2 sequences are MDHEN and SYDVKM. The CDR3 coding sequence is TGTGCCAGCAGTCTAGGGGCCAGGGTTTCCTATGGCTACACCTTC. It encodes CASSLGARVSYGYTF.

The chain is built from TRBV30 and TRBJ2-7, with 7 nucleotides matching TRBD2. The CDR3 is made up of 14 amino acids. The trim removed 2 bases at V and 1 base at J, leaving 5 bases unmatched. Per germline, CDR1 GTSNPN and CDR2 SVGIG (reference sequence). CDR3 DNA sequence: TGTGCCTGGAGTAATAGGGGAGGGTCCTACGAGCAGTACTTC. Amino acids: CAWSNRGGSYEQYF.

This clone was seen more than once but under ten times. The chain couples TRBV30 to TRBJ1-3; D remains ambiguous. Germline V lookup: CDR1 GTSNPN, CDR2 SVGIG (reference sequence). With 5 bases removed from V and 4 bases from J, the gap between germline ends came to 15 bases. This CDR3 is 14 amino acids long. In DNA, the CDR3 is TGTGCCTGGCAACAGAAGGGAGCAGGAAACACCATATATTTT. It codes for CAWQQKGAGNTIYF.